The 29 T cell receptor beta chains below were found in one sample sequenced in a study of blood T cell repertoires in COVID-19. TCRdb keeps only in-frame clones here, not all; method: immunoSEQ multiplex PCR. This sample yields 250,000 to 350,000 clones, of which about 90% are seen a single time; 10% to 12% belongs to the top ten. The sequenced sample was peripheral blood. The receptors derive from a woman in her thirties with COVID-19, enrolled during active disease.

This rearrangement joins TRBV30 to TRBJ2-1; D possibly corresponds to TRBD2 (6 bases). Per germline, CDR1 GTSNPN and CDR2 SVGIG (reference sequence). This CDR3 contains 15 residues. The V gene lost 2 bases and the J gene lost 0 bases, with 11 bases spanning the gap. The DNA for the CDR3 is TGTGCCTGGAGTTGGGACTCTAGCTCCTACAATGAGCAGTTCTTC. Translating gives CAWSWDSSSYNEQFF.

This clone showed up just a few times. The CDR3 loop is CASSLFQGGNQPQHF. The CDR3 DNA reads TGTGCCAGCAGTTTGTTTCAGGGAGGGAATCAGCCCCAGCATTTT. The rearrangement joins TRBV27 to TRBJ1-5; a possible D gene is TRBD1 (5 bases). Germline-derived CDR1 and CDR2 are MNHEY and SMNVEV (reference sequence). V was clipped by 3 bases and J by 4 bases, with 13 bases between them. The CDR3 length is 15 residues.

The chain employs TRBV7-2 and TRBJ2-3; 12 bases map to TRBD2. CDR1 and CDR2 (germline): SGHTA, FQGNSA. After removal of 4 bases from V and 6 bases from J, the junction contained 11 bases not matched to a gene. The CDR3 has 17 amino acids. CDR3 residues: CASSSLAGGPGVDTQYF. DNA of the CDR3: TGTGCCAGCAGCTCCCTAGCGGGAGGGCCTGGGGTGGATACGCAGTATTTT.

The chain recombines TRBV28 with TRBJ2-1; 8 nucleotides line up with TRBD2. In germline, CDR1 is MDHEN, CDR2 SYDVKM. V dropped 6 bases and J dropped 3; count of bases not matched to a gene: 7. There are 15 residues in the CDR3. The CDR3 bases are TGTGCCAGCAGCTCAGAGGCGGGGGGCTACAATGAGCAGTTCTTC. Protein sequence: CASSSEAGGYNEQFF.

The rearrangement joins TRBV5-5 to TRBJ2-7; the D gene is possibly TRBD1 (6 bases). This CDR3 is built from 12 residues. Germline CDR1 and CDR2: SGHKS and YYEKEE (reference sequence). Between the trimmed V and J ends, which lost 4 bases and 3 bases, there was a span of 8 bases. The DNA for the CDR3 is TGTGCCAGCAGCGGGGGCCTCTACGAGCAGTACTTC. This codes for CASSGGLYEQYF.

A word on this clone: This same CDR3 is encoded by further DNA sequences in the sample. J is TRBJ2-2 and V is TRBV10-3, with D perhaps TRBD1 (5 bases). This CDR3 has 15 residues. V lost 2 bases and J lost 4, with 11 bases in between. Germline CDR1 reads ENHRY; CDR2 reads SYGVKD. The CDR3 region has the DNA TGTGCCATCAGTGAGCGTCAGGGCGGCACCGGGGAGCTGTTTTTT. As protein: CAISERQGGTGELFF.

This chain connects TRBV6-2 or TRBV6-3 to TRBJ2-7; 9 bases align to TRBD1. Losses at the gene ends were 5 bases for V and 4 bases for J; bases not matched to a gene: 6. Germline CDR1 MNHEY, CDR2 SVGEGT. CDR3 size: 14 residues. DNA of the CDR3: TGTGCCAGCAGTCCACAGGGGGCTAGGTACGAGCAGTACTTC. Its protein product is CASSPQGARYEQYF.

V and J are TRBV24-1 and TRBJ2-1; 11 positions agree with TRBD2. Germline assignment: CDR1 KGHDR and CDR2 SFDVKD. Losses at the gene ends were 0 bases for V and 2 bases for J; bases not matched to a gene: 5. The CDR3 is 18 amino acids. The DNA of the CDR3 is TGTGCCACCAGTGATTTGCAAGCGACTAGCGGGACCTACAATGAGCAGTTCTTC. It is translated as CATSDLQATSGTYNEQFF.

V is TRBV11-2 and J is TRBJ1-6; 11 bases line up with TRBD1. The CDR3 loop spans 13 amino acids. Per germline, CDR1 SGHAT and CDR2 FQNNGV. With V trimmed by 5 bases and J by 12 bases, 3 bases remained unmatched. The CDR3 protein is CASSLGTGGPLHF. The DNA of the CDR3 is TGTGCCAGCAGCCTAGGGACAGGGGGACCCCTCCACTTT.

The CDR3 loop reads CASSSTSGRAETQYF. The CDR3 DNA follows: TGTGCCAGCAGCTCTACTAGCGGGAGGGCGGAGACCCAGTACTTC. The chain has TRBV7-2 and TRBJ2-5; 13 bases agree with TRBD2. V lost 4 bases and J lost 5; bases outside the gene matches: 4. The germline V gene encodes CDR1 SGHTA and CDR2 FQGNSA. The CDR3 contains 15 residues. The whole variable domain, remainder taken from reference TRBV7-2 and TRBJ2-5, is GAGVSQSPSNKVTEKGKDVELRCDPISGHTALYWYRQSLGQGLEFLIYFQGNSAPDKSGLPSDRFSAERTGGSVSTLTIQRTQQEDSAVYLCASSSTSGRAETQYFGPGTRLLVL.

The rearrangement links TRBV2 to TRBJ2-1; 7 bases are shared with TRBD2. Germline values: CDR1 SNHLY, CDR2 FYNNEI. This CDR3 is built from 14 residues. With 3 bases clipped from V and 8 bases from J, the junction kept 7 bases outside the gene matches. CDR3 nucleotide sequence: TGTGCCAGCAGTGACAAGGGAGGGCCCTATGAGCAGTTCTTC. It translates to CASSDKGGPYEQFF. The whole variable domain, remainder taken from reference TRBV2 and TRBJ2-1, is EPEVTQTPSHQVTQMGQEVILRCVPISNHLYFYWYRQILGQKVEFLVSFYNNEISEKSEIFDDQFSVERPDGSNFTLKIRSTKLEDSAMYFCASSDKGGPYEQFFGPGTRLTVL.

The chain joins TRBV4-1 to TRBJ2-7; 10 nucleotides line up with TRBD1. The CDR3 is 14 amino acids. Germline loops: CDR1 MGHRA, CDR2 YSYEKL. V lost 5 bases, J lost 3 bases, and 4 bases stayed unmatched. Here the CDR3 DNA reads TGCGCCAGCAGCGCCCGGGACAGGGGCTACGAGCAGTACTTC. Amino acid sequence: CASSARDRGYEQYF.

The chain joins TRBV29-1 to TRBJ1-5, with TRBD1 matching over 9 bases. V gave up 6 bases and J gave up 0 bases; unmatched junction bases: 6. CDR3 length: 15 amino acids. Germline CDR1 and CDR2: SQVTM and ANQGSEA. CDR3 nucleotide sequence: TGCAGCGTCCGACAGGGGGGAAGTAGCAATCAGCCCCAGCATTTT. Translated, it gives CSVRQGGSSNQPQHF.

This clone was seen once. The chain links TRBV6-1 to TRBJ1-1; D may be TRBD1 (6 bases). The germline CDR1 and CDR2 sequences are MNHNS and SASEGT. V lost 2 bases, J lost 10 bases, and 14 bases lay in between. This CDR3 contains 13 residues. CDR3: CASSETGTRVAFF. CDR3 DNA: TGTGCCAGCAGTGAAACAGGGACGCGGGTAGCTTTCTTT.

J is TRBJ1-1 and V is TRBV11-2; TRBD1 matches at 8 bases. This CDR3 is 16 amino acids long. Trimming cost V 7 bases and J 6 bases; bases outside gene matches: 16. CDR1 and CDR2 (germline): SGHAT, FQNNGV. The CDR3 region has the DNA TGTGCCAGCACCCAAACCGGCAGGGGGCGTGAAGCTGAAGCTTTCTTT. Translation gives CASTQTGRGREAEAFF.

The J gene is TRBJ2-7, the V gene TRBV5-4, with 7 positions matching TRBD1. Germline V gene sequence: CDR1 SGHNT, CDR2 YYREEE (reference sequence). CDR3 length equals 12 residues. After removal of 0 bases from V and 8 bases from J, the junction contained 2 bases not matched to a gene. CDR3 amino acids: CASSLDRGQQYF. CDR3 DNA sequence: TGTGCCAGCAGCTTGGATAGGGGGCAGCAGTACTTC.

This chain uses TRBV5-5 with TRBJ2-7, with TRBD1 matching 8 bases. Germline V gene data show CDR1 as SGHKS and CDR2 as YYEKEE (reference sequence). The CDR3 consists of 15 residues. The V and J ends lost 0 bases and 7 bases, in that order; junction bases with no gene match: 9. The CDR3 here is CASSLGRTGKWEQYF. CDR3 DNA sequence: TGTGCCAGCAGCTTGGGTCGGACAGGGAAGTGGGAGCAGTACTTC.

The rearrangement links TRBV10-2 to TRBJ2-1; 10 bases agree with TRBD1. CDR3 length: 18 amino acids. From germline, CDR1 is WSHSY and CDR2 SAAADI. Trimming at V came to 3 bases and at J to 6 bases, leaving 14 bases not matched to a gene. As DNA, the CDR3 is TGCGCCAGCAGTGACTGGGCAGGTCGACAGGGGGCCCGCAATGAGCAGTTCTTC. It specifies CASSDWAGRQGARNEQFF.

This sequence joins TRBV6-1 and TRBJ2-7; D unresolved. The CDR3 length is 13 residues. Trimming pared 1 base from V and 3 bases from J, leaving 7 bases between. Germline V CDR1 and CDR2: MNHNS, SASEGT. CDR3 in amino acids: CASSEVGGYEQYF. DNA of the CDR3: TGTGCCAGCAGTGAAGTCGGCGGCTACGAGCAGTACTTC.

The chain carries TRBV29-1 and TRBJ2-7; TRBD2 might be the D (6 bases). The CDR3 runs 11 residues. Germline values: CDR1 SQVTM, CDR2 ANQGSEA. In nucleotides, the CDR3 is TGCACCGCCGGGACTGGCTACGAGCAGTACTTC. Translation: CTAGTGYEQYF.

This clone was detected a few times. J is TRBJ1-1 and V is TRBV28; D is unresolved. Trimming pared 8 bases from V and 0 bases from J, leaving 10 bases between. The CDR3 totals 13 residues. Germline-derived CDR1 and CDR2 are MDHEN and SYDVKM. CDR3 coding DNA: TGTGCCAGCTCCGCGGATATGAACACTGAAGCTTTCTTT. It encodes CASSADMNTEAFF.

This rearrangement joins TRBV6-5 to TRBJ1-4; a possible D gene is TRBD1 (6 bases). Trimming took 4 bases from V and 0 from J, leaving 9 bases between them. There are 15 residues in the CDR3. Per the germline V gene, CDR1 is MNHEY and CDR2 is SVGAGI. CDR3 in amino acids: CASSSAGATNEKLFF. CDR3 sequence (DNA): TGTGCCAGCAGTTCCGCAGGGGCAACTAATGAAAAACTGTTTTTT.

V and J are TRBV19 and TRBJ1-4; D perhaps matches TRBD1 (5 bases). V lost 9 bases and J lost 4, with 15 bases in between. Germline loops: CDR1 LNHDA, CDR2 SQIVND (reference sequence). The CDR3 runs 14 residues. CDR3 protein: CASASTVINEKLFF. The CDR3 DNA reads as TGTGCCAGCGCATCGACAGTTATTAATGAAAAACTGTTTTTT.

This chain connects TRBV19 to TRBJ1-6; maybe TRBD1 (5 bases). Germline V CDR1 and CDR2: LNHDA, SQIVND (reference sequence). Trimming pared 3 bases from V and 10 bases from J, leaving 19 bases between. The CDR3 covers 16 residues. The CDR3 sequence: CASSMEGLPGESPLHF. The CDR3 DNA reads as TGTGCCAGTAGTATGGAGGGGCTGCCGGGGGAATCACCCCTCCACTTT. The full variable domain, with the rest looked up from reference TRBV19 and TRBJ1-6, is DGGITQSPKYLFRKEGQNVTLSCEQNLNHDAMYWYRQDPGQGLRLIYYSQIVNDFQKGDIAEGYSVSREKKESFPLTVTSAQKNPTAFYLCASSMEGLPGESPLHFGNGTRLTVT.

In its sample, this clone was seen once. V is TRBV28 and J is TRBJ2-1; possibly TRBD2 for D (6 bases). Germline V gene sequence: CDR1 MDHEN, CDR2 SYDVKM. The CDR3 runs 13 residues. Trimming cost V 8 bases and J 8 bases, with 16 bases left between them. CDR3 region: CASVAGTLHEQFF. The CDR3 DNA sequence: TGTGCCAGCGTGGCGGGAACTTTACATGAGCAGTTCTTC.

V and J are TRBV2 and TRBJ1-6; 8 bases line up with TRBD1. The germline gives CDR1 SNHLY, CDR2 FYNNEI. V was pared by 6 bases and J by 8 bases, with 6 bases of the junction left unmatched. The CDR3 is 14 residues long. CDR3 protein: CASRADRVHSPLHF. DNA for the CDR3: TGTGCCAGCAGGGCGGACAGGGTGCATTCACCCCTCCACTTT.

CDR3 amino acids: CASSHSDRVNQPQHF. As DNA, the CDR3 is TGCGCCAGCAGCCACTCGGACAGGGTTAATCAGCCCCAGCATTTT. The rearrangement links TRBV4-3 to TRBJ1-5, with 8 bases identical to TRBD1. Trimming cost V 3 bases and J 4 bases; bases outside gene matches: 5. CDR3 size: 15 residues. In germline, CDR1 is LGHNA, CDR2 YSLEER.

The chain has TRBV19 and TRBJ2-1; D not certain. From germline, CDR1 is LNHDA and CDR2 SQIVND (reference sequence). The CDR3 loop spans 16 amino acids. The ends were cut back, 3 bases at V and 1 base at J, with 13 bases in the middle. The CDR3 loop reads CASSMIRDSSYNEQFF. The DNA for the CDR3 is TGTGCCAGTAGTATGATCCGAGACTCGTCCTACAATGAGCAGTTCTTC. Complete variable domain (other parts from reference TRBV19 and TRBJ2-1): DGGITQSPKYLFRKEGQNVTLSCEQNLNHDAMYWYRQDPGQGLRLIYYSQIVNDFQKGDIAEGYSVSREKKESFPLTVTSAQKNPTAFYLCASSMIRDSSYNEQFFGPGTRLTVL.

This chain connects TRBV7-2 to TRBJ2-1, with TRBD2 matching 12 bases. Germline V CDR1 and CDR2: SGHTA, FQGNSA. The CDR3 totals 17 residues. V dropped 4 bases and J dropped 3; count of bases not matched to a gene: 7. The CDR3 spells CASSSTLAGGGYNEQFF. The CDR3 DNA is TGTGCCAGCAGCTCGACTCTAGCGGGAGGGGGCTACAATGAGCAGTTCTTC.